The TCR beta chain under discussion was sequenced for a study of a mutant IDH1 vaccine in newly diagnosed glioma. About the research overall: Among treated patients, 62.5% were male and about 38% female, and mean age was 40.4 years.

Profiled with immunoSEQ multiplex PCR; TCRdb holds only in-frame clones, not every one. The table lists more than 55,000 clones, approximately 79% of them singletons. Time point reported: week 5, during vaccination. Doses consisted of 300 ug of mutant IDH1 20-mer peptide each, paired with topical imiquimod. Comment on this clone: Its antigen remains unidentified.

The CDR3 sequence is 17 residues long. In germline, CDR1 is SQVTM, CDR2 ANQGSEA. The V end lost 0 bases, the J end lost 5 bases, and 20 bases lay between the germline ends. The sample here was PBMCs, taken from a glioma patient whose treatment included an IDH1 peptide vaccine. V gene TRBV29-1 combines with J gene TRBJ2-1; a possible D gene is TRBD1 (6 bases). The sequence was collected from a woman aged 18 to 35 with glioma. Some clones in this sample may be carry-over from other donors' samples. For the CDR3, the DNA is TGCAGCGTTGAAGATTCGTGGAGAGAGACAGGCAACAATGAGCAGTTCTTC. Translating gives CSVEDSWRETGNNEQFF.